A single sample gave rise to the 23 T cell receptor beta chains below, sequenced in a study of T cells in Graves' hyperthyroidism and ophthalmopathy. Using RNA transcripts as the source, TCR beta CDR3 regions were amplified. RT-PCR in the first round (using the HTBI primer set) targeted the TCR CDR3. TCRdb processed the multiplex PCR reads anew with MiXCR; each CDR3 protein has one entry. The table includes roughly 500,000 distinct CDR3 sequences, about half detected once. Material for sequencing was peripheral blood or thyroid tissue (not recorded which). The source of these receptors is an adult woman with Graves' disease, either hyperthyroidism or ophthalmopathy (not recorded which).

This clonotype was seen repeatedly, ten times or more. The chain employs TRBV4-1 and TRBJ1-5, with a weak D call TRBD1 (5 bases). CDR3 length equals 15 residues. Trimming stripped 2 bases from V and 0 bases from J, with 8 bases between. Germline lookup yields CDR1 MGHRA and CDR2 YSYEKL. CDR3: CASSQIGVSNQPQHF. The CDR3, as DNA: TGCGCCAGCAGCCAAATAGGGGTTAGCAATCAGCCCCAGCATTTT.

The J gene is TRBJ1-5, the V gene TRBV29-1; TRBD1 agrees at 10 bases. CDR3 length: 11 residues. CDR1 is SQVTM and CDR2 is ANQGSEA in the germline V gene. V lost 7 bases and J lost 6; bases outside the gene matches: 0. This chain's CDR3 is CSGDRGQPQHF. The DNA for the CDR3 is TGCAGCGGGGACAGGGGTCAGCCCCAGCATTTT.

The CDR3 sequence: CASSSVAGAETQYF. In DNA form, the CDR3 reads TGTGCCAGCAGTTCTGTAGCCGGAGCAGAGACCCAGTACTTC. The rearrangement joins TRBV6-5 to TRBJ2-5, with unresolved D. The germline CDR1 and CDR2 sequences are MNHEY and SVGAGI. V was clipped by 4 bases and J by 4 bases, with 13 bases between them. This CDR3 has 14 amino acids.

This chain joins TRBV2 and TRBJ1-6; 8 bases line up with TRBD1. This CDR3 spans 16 amino acids. Per germline, CDR1 SNHLY and CDR2 FYNNEI. V dropped 6 bases and J dropped 5; count of bases not matched to a gene: 9. The CDR3 DNA reads as TGTGCCAGCAGAGACAGGGGCTATAGGGATAATTCACCCCTCCACTTT. This sequence encodes CASRDRGYRDNSPLHF.

This rearrangement joins TRBV29-1 to TRBJ1-2; tentative D call: TRBD1 (6 bases). Trimming removed 5 bases at V and 1 base at J, with 14 bases between. The CDR3 extends over 14 amino acids. The germline CDR1 and CDR2 sequences are SQVTM and ANQGSEA. CDR3 sequence: CSVSGQLLNYGYTF. The CDR3 DNA sequence: TGCAGCGTTTCAGGACAGTTGCTTAACTATGGCTACACCTTC.

The chain joins TRBV10-2 to TRBJ1-1, with D maybe TRBD1 (5 bases). V gave up 3 bases and J gave up 1 base, with 12 bases separating them. Germline V gene lookup returns CDR1 WSHSY and CDR2 SAAADI. This CDR3 region has 15 residues. The CDR3 DNA reads as TGCGCCAGCAGTGACCAACAGGTGGGGAACACTGAAGCTTTCTTT. It yields the protein CASSDQQVGNTEAFF.

This clonotype was observed at least ten times. This sequence joins TRBV29-1 and TRBJ1-1, with a tentative D call TRBD1 (6 bases). From germline, CDR1 is SQVTM and CDR2 ANQGSEA. The CDR3 covers 19 residues. Trimming removed 4 bases at V and 0 bases at J, with 27 bases between. The CDR3 sequence is CSVVSSRSRRGGMNTEAFF. The CDR3 nucleotides are TGCAGCGTTGTTTCTAGTAGGAGCAGGAGAGGGGGGATGAACACTGAAGCTTTCTTT.

V and J are TRBV28 and TRBJ2-2, with D possibly TRBD1 on 6 matching bases. The CDR3 runs to 15 residues. CDR1 is MDHEN, CDR2 SYDVKM, per germline. Between the trimmed V and J ends, which lost 8 bases and 6 bases, there was a span of 19 bases. CDR3 nucleotide sequence: TGTGCCAGCCGGATGGGAGACAGGACCGCCGGGGAGCTGTTTTTT. This codes for CASRMGDRTAGELFF.

This clonotype was detected once. The chain couples TRBV11-2 to TRBJ2-7; 7 bases are shared with TRBD1. From germline, CDR1 is SGHAT and CDR2 FQNNGV. The length of the CDR3 is 14 residues. The trim removed 5 bases at V and 3 bases at J, leaving 7 bases unmatched. The CDR3 bases are TGTGCCAGCAGCACACAGGGACAGTTCTACGAGCAGTACTTC. Its translation: CASSTQGQFYEQYF.

As for this clonotype: The junction and the germline gene differ at one end; a read error may be behind it. This chain joins TRBV7-6 and TRBJ2-2; TRBD1 is a possible D gene (6 bases). CDR1 and CDR2 from the germline V gene are SGHVS and FNYEAQ. The CDR3 runs to 15 residues. The CDR3 spells CASSPRGVNTGELYF. CDR3 DNA sequence: TGTGCCAGCAGCCCCAGGGGAGTCAACACCGGGGAGCTGTACTTC.

This chain joins TRBV7-8 and TRBJ1-5; no reliable D call. The CDR3 is 15 amino acids. CDR1 is SGHVS and CDR2 is FQNEAQ in the germline V gene. V lost 8 bases and J 4 bases, leaving 18 bases between the germline ends. The CDR3 loop reads CASAKLPLGNQPQHF. The CDR3 bases are TGTGCCAGCGCAAAACTCCCATTGGGGAATCAGCCCCAGCATTTT.

This clonotype was seen ten or more times. The CDR3 is CASSPSDRAYGYTF. In nucleotides, the CDR3 is TGTGCCAGCAGCCCCTCGGACAGGGCGTATGGCTACACCTTC. The chain has TRBV12-3 or TRBV12-4 and TRBJ1-2; 8 bases map to TRBD1. The CDR3 has 14 amino acids. After removal of 6 bases from V and 5 bases from J, the junction contained 8 bases not matched to a gene.

This sequence joins TRBV29-1 and TRBJ1-1, with unresolved D. The CDR3 has 13 residues. The germline V gene encodes CDR1 SQVTM and CDR2 ANQGSEA. The germline V and J ends were trimmed by 4 bases and 9 bases, with 18 bases remaining between them. CDR3: CSVVRKRAAKAFF. CDR3 DNA: TGCAGCGTTGTAAGAAAGAGGGCCGCAAAAGCTTTCTTT.

The chain couples TRBV28 to TRBJ2-5, with 8 bases that match TRBD1. The germline V gene has CDR1 MDHEN and CDR2 SYDVKM. CDR3 size: 22 residues. Trimming removed 3 bases from V and 6 bases from J; junction bases left unmatched: 30. This CDR3 reads CASSLRWEVVRQGKLAWKTQYF. CDR3 coding DNA: TGTGCCAGCAGTTTGAGGTGGGAAGTTGTTAGACAGGGGAAATTGGCTTGGAAGACCCAGTACTTC.

This clonotype came up many times. The rearrangement uses TRBV7-2 and TRBJ1-2; D is ambiguous. V gave up 11 bases and J gave up 3 bases, with 22 bases separating them. The CDR3 totals 15 residues. Germline CDR1 reads SGHTA; CDR2 reads FQGNSA. CDR3 bases: TGTGCCCTTCGCAGAGGGCTCCTGGGTGACTATGGCTACACCTTC. This translates into CALRRGLLGDYGYTF.

This sequence joins TRBV20-1 and TRBJ2-7, with 11 bases matching TRBD2. The V segment lost 1 base and the J segment 7 bases; nucleotides outside the gene matches: 9. In germline, CDR1 is DFQATT, CDR2 SNEGSKA (reference sequence). There are 15 residues in the CDR3. The DNA for the CDR3 is TGCAGTGCTAGAGGGGGGACTAGCGGTACAAGGGAGCAGTACTTC. This codes for CSARGGTSGTREQYF.

The sample holds many counts of this clonotype. The V gene is TRBV20-1, the J gene TRBJ2-5; D is perhaps TRBD1 (6 bases). Trimming shortened V by 5 bases and J by 2 bases, and 18 bases separated the two germline ends. CDR3 size: 15 residues. Germline CDR1 reads DFQATT; CDR2 reads SNEGSKA (reference sequence). The CDR3 region is CSALRPSGAQETQYF. The CDR3 region has the DNA TGCAGTGCTCTACGTCCTTCAGGGGCTCAAGAGACCCAGTACTTC.

V is TRBV7-3 and J is TRBJ2-1; D ambiguous. The CDR3 is made up of 13 amino acids. Germline CDR1 and CDR2: SGHTA and FQGTGA. Trimming stripped 3 bases from V and 9 bases from J, with 12 bases between. CDR3 protein: CASSLRFNGEQFF. CDR3 in DNA: TGTGCCAGCAGCTTGCGGTTTAATGGTGAGCAGTTCTTC. Looking up the rest from reference TRBV7-3 and TRBJ2-1 gives the full variable domain: GAGVSQTPSNKVTEKGKYVELRCDPISGHTALYWYRQSLGQGPEFLIYFQGTGAADDSGLPNDRFFAVRPEGSVSTLKIQRTERGDSAVYLCASSLRFNGEQFFGPGTRLTVL.

Worth noting for this clonotype: This CDR3 fails to terminate in the conserved phenylalanine or tryptophan, so it likely reflects a read error. The DNA is left out, because the CDR3 cannot be placed on it with certainty; the CDR3 is given as TCRdb lists it. CDR3 region: CASTWDPQ. The chain recombines TRBV2 with TRBJ2-5; TRBD1, the D gene given by the table, was not confirmed from the DNA. With termini counted, the CDR3 has 8 amino acids. Germline-derived CDR1 and CDR2 are SNHLY and FYNNEI.

Notes on this clonotype: Since the CDR3 does not end with the conserved phenylalanine or tryptophan, this likely comes from a read error. V and J are TRBV30 and TRBJ1-1; D uncertain. CDR1 is GTSNPN and CDR2 is SVGIG in the germline V gene (reference sequence). CDR3 length: 10 residues. CDR3 DNA: TGTAGGAGAATGAACACTGAAGCTTTCCTT. Translated: CRRMNTEAFL.

The chain links TRBV25-1 to TRBJ1-3, with D unclear. The CDR3 runs 14 residues. Germline assignment: CDR1 MGHDK and CDR2 SYGVNS. V lost 5 bases, J lost 3 bases, and 11 bases lay in between. The DNA of the CDR3 is TGTGCCAGCAGTTGGTGGGGAGATGGAAACACCATATATTTT. Amino acid sequence: CASSWWGDGNTIYF.

This clonotype was found many times. This chain joins TRBV5-1 and TRBJ1-4, with D unclear. Between the trimmed V and J ends, which lost 4 bases and 8 bases, there was a span of 12 bases. Germline CDR1 SGHRS, CDR2 YFSETQ. The CDR3 sequence is 13 residues long. CDR3 nucleotides: TGCGCCAGCAGCCCCGGACCGGAAGAAAAACTGTTTTTT. It encodes CASSPGPEEKLFF.

The chain combines TRBV20-1 with TRBJ1-2; 8 nucleotides agree with TRBD1. V lost 0 bases to trimming and J lost 4 bases; unmatched junction nucleotides: 4. The V gene's germline CDR1 is DFQATT and CDR2 SNEGSKA (reference sequence). This CDR3 is 14 amino acids long. The CDR3 region is CSARDSGQGYGYTF. The CDR3 DNA is TGCAGTGCTAGAGATTCCGGACAGGGCTATGGCTACACCTTC.